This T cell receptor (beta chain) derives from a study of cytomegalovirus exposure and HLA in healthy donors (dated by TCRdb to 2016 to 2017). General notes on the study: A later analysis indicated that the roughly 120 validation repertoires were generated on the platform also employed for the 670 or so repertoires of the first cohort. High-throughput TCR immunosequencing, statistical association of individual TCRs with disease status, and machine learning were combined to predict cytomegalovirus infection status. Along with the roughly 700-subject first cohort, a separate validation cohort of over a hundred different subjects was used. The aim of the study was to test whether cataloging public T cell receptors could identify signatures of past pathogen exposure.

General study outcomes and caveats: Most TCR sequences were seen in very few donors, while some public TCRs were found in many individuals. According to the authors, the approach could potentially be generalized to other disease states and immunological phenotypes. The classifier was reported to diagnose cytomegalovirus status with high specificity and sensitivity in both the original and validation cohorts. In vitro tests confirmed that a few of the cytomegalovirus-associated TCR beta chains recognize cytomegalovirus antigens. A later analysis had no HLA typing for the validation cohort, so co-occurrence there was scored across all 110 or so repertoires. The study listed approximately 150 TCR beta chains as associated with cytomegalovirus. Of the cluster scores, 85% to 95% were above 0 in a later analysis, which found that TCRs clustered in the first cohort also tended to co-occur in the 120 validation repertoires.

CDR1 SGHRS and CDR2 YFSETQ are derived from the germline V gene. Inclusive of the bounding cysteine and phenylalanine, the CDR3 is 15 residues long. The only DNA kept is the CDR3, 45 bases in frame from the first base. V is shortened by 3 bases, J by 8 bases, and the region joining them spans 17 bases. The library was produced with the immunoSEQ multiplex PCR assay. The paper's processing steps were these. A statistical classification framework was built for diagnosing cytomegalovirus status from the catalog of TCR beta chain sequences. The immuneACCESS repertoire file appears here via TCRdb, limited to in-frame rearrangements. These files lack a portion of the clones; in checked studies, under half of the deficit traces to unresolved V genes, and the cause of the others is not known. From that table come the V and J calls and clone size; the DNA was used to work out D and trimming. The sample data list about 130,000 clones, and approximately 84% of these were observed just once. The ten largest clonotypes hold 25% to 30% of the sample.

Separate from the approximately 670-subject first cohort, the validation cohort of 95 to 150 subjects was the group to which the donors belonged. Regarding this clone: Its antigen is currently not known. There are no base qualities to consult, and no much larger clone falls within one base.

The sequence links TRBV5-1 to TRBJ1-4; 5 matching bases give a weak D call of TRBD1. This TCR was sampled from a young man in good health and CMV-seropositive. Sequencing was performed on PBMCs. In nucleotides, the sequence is TGCGCCAGCAGCTCCCAAGGGGCTGATTTGGAAAAACTGTTTTTT. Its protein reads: CASSSQGADLEKLFF.